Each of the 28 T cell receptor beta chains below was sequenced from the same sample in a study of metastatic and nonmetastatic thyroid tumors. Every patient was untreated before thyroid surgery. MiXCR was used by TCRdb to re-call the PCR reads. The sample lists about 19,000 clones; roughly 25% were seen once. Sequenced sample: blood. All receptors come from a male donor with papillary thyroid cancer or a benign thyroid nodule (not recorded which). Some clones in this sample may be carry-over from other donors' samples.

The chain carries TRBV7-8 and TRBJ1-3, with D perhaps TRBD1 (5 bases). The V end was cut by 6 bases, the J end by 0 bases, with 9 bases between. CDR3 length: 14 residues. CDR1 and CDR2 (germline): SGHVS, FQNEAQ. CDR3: CASRGQSSGNTIYF. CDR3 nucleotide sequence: TGTGCCAGCAGGGGGCAGTCCTCTGGAAACACCATATATTTT.

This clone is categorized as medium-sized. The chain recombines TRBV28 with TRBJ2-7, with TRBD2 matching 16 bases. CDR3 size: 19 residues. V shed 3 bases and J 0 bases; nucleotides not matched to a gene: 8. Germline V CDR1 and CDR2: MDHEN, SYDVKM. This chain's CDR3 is CASSFGGLAGGPISYEQYF. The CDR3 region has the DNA TGTGCCAGCAGTTTTGGGGGACTAGCGGGAGGGCCGATCTCCTACGAGCAGTACTTC. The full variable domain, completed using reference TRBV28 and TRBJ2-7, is DVKVTQSSRYLVKRTGEKVFLECVQDMDHENMFWYRQDPGLGLRLIYFSYDVKMKEKGDIPEGYSVSREKKERFSLILESASTNQTSMYLCASSFGGLAGGPISYEQYFGPGTRLTVT.

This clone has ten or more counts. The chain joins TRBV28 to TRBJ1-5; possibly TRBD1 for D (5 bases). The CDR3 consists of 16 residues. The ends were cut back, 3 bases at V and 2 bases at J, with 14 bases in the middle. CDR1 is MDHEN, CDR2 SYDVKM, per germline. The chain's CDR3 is CASSFWGLRGNQPQHF. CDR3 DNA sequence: TGTGCCAGCAGTTTCTGGGGGTTGAGGGGCAATCAGCCCCAGCATTTT.

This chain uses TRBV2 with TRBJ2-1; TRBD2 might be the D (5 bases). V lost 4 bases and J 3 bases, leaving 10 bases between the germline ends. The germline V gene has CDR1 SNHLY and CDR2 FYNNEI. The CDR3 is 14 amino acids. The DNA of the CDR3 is TGTGCCAGCAGTGGCCCGGGGAGCTACAATGAGCAGTTCTTC. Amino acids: CASSGPGSYNEQFF. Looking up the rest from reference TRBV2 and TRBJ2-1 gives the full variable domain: EPEVTQTPSHQVTQMGQEVILRCVPISNHLYFYWYRQILGQKVEFLVSFYNNEISEKSEIFDDQFSVERPDGSNFTLKIRSTKLEDSAMYFCASSGPGSYNEQFFGPGTRLTVL.

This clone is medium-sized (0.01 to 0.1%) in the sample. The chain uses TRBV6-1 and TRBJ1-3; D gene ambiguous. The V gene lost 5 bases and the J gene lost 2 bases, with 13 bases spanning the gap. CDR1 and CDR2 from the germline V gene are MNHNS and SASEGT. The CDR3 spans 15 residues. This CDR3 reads CASSSPFRTGNTIYF. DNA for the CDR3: TGTGCCAGCAGTTCCCCTTTTAGGACTGGAAACACCATATATTTT.

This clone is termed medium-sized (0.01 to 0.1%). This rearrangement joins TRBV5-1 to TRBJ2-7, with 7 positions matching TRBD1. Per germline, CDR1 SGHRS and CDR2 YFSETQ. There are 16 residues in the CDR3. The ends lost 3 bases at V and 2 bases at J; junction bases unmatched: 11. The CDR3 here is CASSWSPGQSTYEQYF. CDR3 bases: TGCGCCAGCAGCTGGAGTCCGGGACAGAGTACCTACGAGCAGTACTTC. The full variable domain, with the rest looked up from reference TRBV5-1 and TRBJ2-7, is KAGVTQTPRYLIKTRGQQVTLSCSPISGHRSVSWYQQTPGQGLQFLFEYFSETQRNKGNFPGRFSGRQFSNSRSEMNVSTLELGDSALYLCASSWSPGQSTYEQYFGPGTRLTVT.

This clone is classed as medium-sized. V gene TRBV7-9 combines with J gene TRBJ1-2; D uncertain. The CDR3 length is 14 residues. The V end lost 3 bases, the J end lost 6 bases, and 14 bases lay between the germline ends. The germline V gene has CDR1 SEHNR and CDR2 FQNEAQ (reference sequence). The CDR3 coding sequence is TGTGCCAGCAGCTTGGGAGGGCAGGCAGATGGCTACACCTTC. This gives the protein CASSLGGQADGYTF.

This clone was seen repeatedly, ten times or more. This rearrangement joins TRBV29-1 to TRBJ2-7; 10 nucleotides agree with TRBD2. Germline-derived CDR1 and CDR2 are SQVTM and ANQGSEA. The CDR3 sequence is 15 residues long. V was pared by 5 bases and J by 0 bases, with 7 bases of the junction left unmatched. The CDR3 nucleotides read TGCAGCGTTCCTTCTAGCGGGGGAGACTCCTACGAGCAGTACTTC. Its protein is CSVPSSGGDSYEQYF.

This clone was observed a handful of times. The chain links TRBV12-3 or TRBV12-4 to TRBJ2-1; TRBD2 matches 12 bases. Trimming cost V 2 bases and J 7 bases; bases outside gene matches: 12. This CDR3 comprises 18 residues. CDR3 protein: CASSLLTSGSRKGNEQFF. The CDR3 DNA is TGTGCCAGCAGTTTACTGACTAGCGGGAGTCGAAAGGGGAATGAGCAGTTCTTC.

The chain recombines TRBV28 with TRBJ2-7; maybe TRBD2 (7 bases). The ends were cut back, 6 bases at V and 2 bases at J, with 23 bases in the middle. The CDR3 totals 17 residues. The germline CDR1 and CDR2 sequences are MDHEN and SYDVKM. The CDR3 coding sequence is TGTGCCAGCAGCCATTGGGCTCGGGGGGACATAACCTACGAGCAGTACTTC. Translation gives CASSHWARGDITYEQYF.

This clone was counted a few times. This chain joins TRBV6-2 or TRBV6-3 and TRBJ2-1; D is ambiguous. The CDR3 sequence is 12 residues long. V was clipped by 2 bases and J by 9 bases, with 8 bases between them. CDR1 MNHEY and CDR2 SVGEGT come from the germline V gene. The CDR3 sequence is CASSYKGGEQFF. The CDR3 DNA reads TGTGCCAGCAGTTACAAAGGTGGTGAGCAGTTCTTC.

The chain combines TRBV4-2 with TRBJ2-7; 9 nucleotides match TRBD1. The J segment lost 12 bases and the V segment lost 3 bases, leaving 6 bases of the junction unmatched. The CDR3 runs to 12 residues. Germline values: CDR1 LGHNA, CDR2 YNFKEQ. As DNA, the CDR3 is TGTGCCAGCAGCCAGGAACAGGGGGCTCTGTACTTC. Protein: CASSQEQGALYF.

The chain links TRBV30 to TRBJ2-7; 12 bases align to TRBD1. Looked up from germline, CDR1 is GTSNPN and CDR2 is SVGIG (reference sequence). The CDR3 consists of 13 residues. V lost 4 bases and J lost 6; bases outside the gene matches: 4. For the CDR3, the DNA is TGTGCCTGGACCTGGGACAGGGGGCTCGAGCAGTACTTC. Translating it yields CAWTWDRGLEQYF.

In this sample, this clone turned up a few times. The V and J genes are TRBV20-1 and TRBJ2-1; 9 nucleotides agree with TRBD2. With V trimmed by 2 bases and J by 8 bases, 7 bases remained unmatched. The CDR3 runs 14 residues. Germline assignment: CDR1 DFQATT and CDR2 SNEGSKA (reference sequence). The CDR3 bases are TGCAGTGCTAGAAATGTACTAGCGGGCGATGAGCAGTTCTTC. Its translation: CSARNVLAGDEQFF.

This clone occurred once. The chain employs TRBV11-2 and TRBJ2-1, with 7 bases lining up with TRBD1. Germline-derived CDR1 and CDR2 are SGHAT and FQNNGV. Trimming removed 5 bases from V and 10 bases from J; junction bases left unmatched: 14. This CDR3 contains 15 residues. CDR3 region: CASSPGGYRGEEQFF. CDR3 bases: TGTGCCAGCAGCCCCGGTGGCTACAGGGGTGAGGAGCAGTTCTTC.

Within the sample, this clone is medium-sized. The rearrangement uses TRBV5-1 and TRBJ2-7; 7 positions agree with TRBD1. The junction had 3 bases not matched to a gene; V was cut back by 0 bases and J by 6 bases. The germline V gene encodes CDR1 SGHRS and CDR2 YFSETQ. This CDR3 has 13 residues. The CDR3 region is CASSLETGLEQYF. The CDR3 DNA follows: TGCGCCAGCAGCTTGGAGACAGGGCTCGAGCAGTACTTC.

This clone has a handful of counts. Written as DNA, the CDR3 is TGTGCCAGCAGAAACCGTTACCAAAGCACAGATACGCAGTATTTT. Protein sequence: CASRNRYQSTDTQYF. The chain combines TRBV2 with TRBJ2-3; D not certain. Germline CDR1 is SNHLY and CDR2 is FYNNEI. The length of the CDR3 is 15 residues. The V end was cut by 6 bases, the J end by 0 bases, with 13 bases between.

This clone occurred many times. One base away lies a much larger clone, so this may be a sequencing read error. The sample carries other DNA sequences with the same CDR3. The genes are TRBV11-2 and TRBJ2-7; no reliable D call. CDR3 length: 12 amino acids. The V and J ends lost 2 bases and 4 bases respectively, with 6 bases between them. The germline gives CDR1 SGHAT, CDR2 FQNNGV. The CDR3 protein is CASSLLRYEQYF. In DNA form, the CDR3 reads TGTGCCAGCAGCTTACTCAGGTACGAGCAGTACTTC.

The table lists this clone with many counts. The CDR3 coding sequence is TGCAGTGCCGAGGTGGGCAATCAGCCCCAGCATTTT. Its protein product is CSAEVGNQPQHF. This chain connects TRBV20-1 to TRBJ1-5; D unclear. The V end was cut by 6 bases, the J end by 2 bases, with 8 bases between. This CDR3 is built from 12 residues. CDR1 DFQATT and CDR2 SNEGSKA come from the germline V gene (reference sequence).

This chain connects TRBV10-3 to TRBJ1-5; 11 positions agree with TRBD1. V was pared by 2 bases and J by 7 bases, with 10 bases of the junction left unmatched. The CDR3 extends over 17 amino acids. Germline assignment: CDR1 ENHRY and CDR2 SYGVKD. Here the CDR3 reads CAISETGQGATNQPQHF. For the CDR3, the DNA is TGTGCCATCAGTGAGACCGGACAGGGGGCAACCAACCAGCCCCAGCATTTT.

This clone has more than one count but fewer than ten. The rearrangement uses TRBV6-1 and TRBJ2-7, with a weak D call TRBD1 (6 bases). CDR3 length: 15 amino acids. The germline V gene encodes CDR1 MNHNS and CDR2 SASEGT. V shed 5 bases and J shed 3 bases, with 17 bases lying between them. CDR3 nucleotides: TGTGCCAGCAGTCCCCTTCCGGGACACCTCTACGAGCAGTACTTC. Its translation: CASSPLPGHLYEQYF.

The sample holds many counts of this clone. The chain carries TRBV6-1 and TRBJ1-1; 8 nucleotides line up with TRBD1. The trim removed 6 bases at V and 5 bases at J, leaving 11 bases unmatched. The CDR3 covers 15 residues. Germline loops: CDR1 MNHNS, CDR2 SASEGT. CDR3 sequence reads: CASSHGRGRKTEAFF. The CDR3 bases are TGTGCCAGCAGCCACGGCAGGGGGCGGAAAACTGAAGCTTTCTTT.

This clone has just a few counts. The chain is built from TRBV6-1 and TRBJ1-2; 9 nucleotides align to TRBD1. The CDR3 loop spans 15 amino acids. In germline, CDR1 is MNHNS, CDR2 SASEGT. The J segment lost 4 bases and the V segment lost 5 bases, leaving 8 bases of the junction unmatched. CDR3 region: CASSTPGQGGYGYTF. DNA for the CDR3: TGTGCCAGCAGTACCCCGGGACAGGGCGGCTATGGCTACACCTTC.

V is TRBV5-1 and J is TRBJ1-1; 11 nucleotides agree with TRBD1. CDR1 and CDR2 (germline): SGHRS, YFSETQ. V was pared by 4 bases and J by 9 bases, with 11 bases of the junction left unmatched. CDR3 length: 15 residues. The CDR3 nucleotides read TGCGCCAGCAGCCCGGGACAGGGGGTTTCCCGTAAAGCTTTCTTT. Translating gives CASSPGQGVSRKAFF.

The CDR3 reads CASSQDRGYTEAFF. The CDR3 nucleotides are TGTGCCAGCAGCCAAGATCGGGGATACACTGAAGCTTTCTTT. This chain uses TRBV3-1 with TRBJ1-1; D gene ambiguous. Germline CDR1 and CDR2: LGHDT and YNNKEL (reference sequence). The CDR3 loop spans 14 amino acids. V was pared by 0 bases and J by 3 bases, with 8 bases between.

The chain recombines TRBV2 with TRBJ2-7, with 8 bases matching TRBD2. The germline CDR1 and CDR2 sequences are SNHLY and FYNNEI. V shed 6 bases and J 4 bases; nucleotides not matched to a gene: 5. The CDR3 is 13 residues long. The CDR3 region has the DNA TGTGCCAGCAGGGCGGGACTAGTTTACGAGCAGTACTTC. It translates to CASRAGLVYEQYF.

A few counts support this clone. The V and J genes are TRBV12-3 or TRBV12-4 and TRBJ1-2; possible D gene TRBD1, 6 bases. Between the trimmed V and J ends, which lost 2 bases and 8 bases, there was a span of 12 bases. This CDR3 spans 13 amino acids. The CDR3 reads CASSLNGGRGYTF. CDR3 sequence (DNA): TGTGCCAGCAGTTTAAATGGGGGCAGGGGCTACACCTTC.

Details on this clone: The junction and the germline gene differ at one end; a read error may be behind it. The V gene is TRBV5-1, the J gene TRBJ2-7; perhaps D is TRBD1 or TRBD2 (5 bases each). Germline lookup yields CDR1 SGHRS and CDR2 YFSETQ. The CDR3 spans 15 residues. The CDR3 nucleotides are TGCGCCAGCACCTTGTCGGGACGAGGTGTCAGCGAGCAGTACTTC. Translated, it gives CASTLSGRGVSEQYF.